The present T cell receptor (beta chain) was sequenced within a study of monozygotic twins with inflammatory bowel disease. From the 5' RACE reads, TCRdb lists one entry per CDR3 protein and no DNA. The sample includes roughly 150,000 distinct CDR3 sequences. Material for sequencing was blood. The sequence was obtained from a human donor with ulcerative colitis or Crohn's disease, or a healthy co-twin of an affected twin (not recorded which).

The CDR3 here is CASSQDSGQRTDTQYF. The chain has TRBV4-1 and TRBJ2-3; TCRdb's D call, TRBD2, is unchecked because there is no DNA. Per germline, CDR1 MGHRA and CDR2 YSYEKL. The CDR3 runs 16 residues.